These 28 T cell receptor beta chains came from one sample sequenced in a study of early T cells in non-severe SARS-CoV-2 infection. TCRdb itself ran the 5' RACE reads through MiXCR, one entry per CDR3 protein. The sample contains roughly 35,000 distinct CDR3 sequences, approximately 6.9% of which appear only once. The material sequenced was whole blood. These receptor sequences come from an adult who was a healthcare worker with PCR-confirmed SARS-CoV-2 infection or an uninfected control (not recorded which).

This clonotype was found a few times. The chain employs TRBV30 and TRBJ2-5, with 7 bases lining up with TRBD1. Germline V gives CDR1 GTSNPN, CDR2 SVGIG (reference sequence). The CDR3 contains 13 residues. V shed 1 base, J shed 2 bases, and the junction held 1 base outside the gene matches. The CDR3 DNA is TGTGCCTGGAGTGGGGACAGTCAAGAGACCCAGTACTTC. Amino acids: CAWSGDSQETQYF.

This clonotype was seen many times. The chain has TRBV28 and TRBJ1-1; D gene unclear. Trimming removed 7 bases from V and 6 bases from J, with 15 bases in between. This CDR3 region has 13 residues. Germline V gene lookup returns CDR1 MDHEN and CDR2 SYDVKM. For the CDR3, the DNA is TGTGCCAGCACCACAAAGGCCCTAGCTGAAGCTTTCTTT. This codes for CASTTKALAEAFF. The variable domain in full, completed from reference TRBV28 and TRBJ1-1, reads DVKVTQSSRYLVKRTGEKVFLECVQDMDHENMFWYRQDPGLGLRLIYFSYDVKMKEKGDIPEGYSVSREKKERFSLILESASTNQTSMYLCASTTKALAEAFFGQGTRLTVV.

This clonotype has a single count. This rearrangement joins TRBV6-1 to TRBJ2-3; D may match TRBD1 or TRBD2 (5 bases each). Germline-derived CDR1 and CDR2 are MNHNS and SASEGT. There are 16 residues in the CDR3. V lost 2 bases to trimming and J lost 0 bases, with 12 bases between them. The CDR3 sequence: CASSEYRGASTDTQYF. CDR3 in DNA: TGTGCCAGCAGTGAATATCGAGGGGCTAGCACAGATACGCAGTATTTT.

This clonotype was seen ten or more times. The V call is TRBV20-1, the J call TRBJ2-1, with 8 bases aligning to TRBD1. CDR1 is DFQATT and CDR2 is SNEGSKA in the germline V gene (reference sequence). The CDR3 runs 17 residues. The trim removed 6 bases at V and 4 bases at J, leaving 17 bases unmatched. The CDR3 sequence is CSARRVRGHPLYNEQFF. Written as DNA, the CDR3 is TGCAGTGCCAGACGGGTCAGGGGGCATCCCCTGTACAATGAGCAGTTCTTC.

The chain links TRBV9 to TRBJ2-3; weak D call: TRBD2 (5 bases). Germline loops: CDR1 SGDLS, CDR2 YYNGEE. Trimming removed 0 bases at V and 5 bases at J, with 10 bases between. The CDR3 extends over 14 amino acids. The CDR3 region is CASSVGGSVDTQYF. The CDR3, as DNA: TGTGCCAGCAGCGTAGGAGGGTCCGTAGATACGCAGTATTTT.

This clonotype occurred many times. This chain connects TRBV6-5 to TRBJ2-7; no clear D. V lost 10 bases, J lost 2 bases, and 15 bases lay in between. The CDR3 is 13 amino acids. Per germline, CDR1 MNHEY and CDR2 SVGAGI. The CDR3 DNA follows: TGTGCCATCCCTCGAGAGAGGACCTACGAGCAGTACTTC. Protein product: CAIPRERTYEQYF.

In its sample, this clonotype was seen a few times. The V gene is TRBV19, the J gene TRBJ2-1; maybe TRBD2 (6 bases). The ends were cut back, 5 bases at V and 5 bases at J, with 19 bases in the middle. Germline V gene data show CDR1 as LNHDA and CDR2 as SQIVND (reference sequence). This CDR3 contains 16 residues. CDR3 region: CASSQWRGSGHNEQFF. CDR3 in DNA: TGTGCCAGTAGTCAATGGCGGGGTAGCGGCCACAATGAGCAGTTCTTC.

This clonotype was detected ten times or more. This rearrangement joins TRBV6-1 to TRBJ2-1, with D uncertain. CDR1 and CDR2 (germline): MNHNS, SASEGT. Trimming took 8 bases from V and 2 from J, leaving 10 bases between them. The CDR3 runs to 13 residues. The CDR3: CASVKDTYNEQFF. DNA of the CDR3: TGTGCCAGCGTCAAAGACACCTACAATGAGCAGTTCTTC.

This clonotype was found a few times. The chain carries TRBV28 and TRBJ2-7; no reliable D call. This CDR3 has 13 amino acids. From germline, CDR1 is MDHEN and CDR2 SYDVKM. The ends were cut back, 5 bases at V and 4 bases at J, with 12 bases in the middle. The CDR3 DNA reads as TGTGCCAGCAGTCTCCCGGGCTTTTACGAGCAGTACTTC. Amino acid sequence: CASSLPGFYEQYF.

The sample holds a few counts of this clonotype. The chain links TRBV4-1 to TRBJ1-5; a weak D match, TRBD1 (6 bases). This CDR3 has 15 amino acids. Germline assignment: CDR1 MGHRA and CDR2 YSYEKL. Trimming took 0 bases from V and 5 from J, leaving 11 bases between them. The CDR3 here is CASSQDDQGYQPQHF. The CDR3 DNA sequence: TGCGCCAGCAGCCAAGATGATCAGGGGTATCAGCCCCAGCATTTT.

This clonotype was picked up many times. The rearrangement uses TRBV11-1 and TRBJ1-4; unclear D gene. This CDR3 region has 11 residues. V was trimmed by 5 bases and J by 5 bases, leaving 3 bases between them. Germline CDR1 and CDR2: SGHAT and FQDESV (reference sequence). CDR3 loop: CASSQNEKLFF. CDR3 nucleotide sequence: TGTGCCAGCAGCCAAAATGAAAAACTGTTTTTT.

The chain has TRBV20-1 and TRBJ1-1; TRBD1 matches 8 bases. CDR3 length: 13 amino acids. CDR1 is DFQATT, CDR2 SNEGSKA, per germline (reference sequence). J gave up 4 bases and V 0 bases, and 1 base lay outside the gene matches. The CDR3 DNA follows: TGCAGTGCTAGAGAAACAGGGGGCACTGAAGCTTTCTTT. It codes for CSARETGGTEAFF.

This clonotype was seen more than once but under ten times. For the CDR3, the DNA is TGTGCCAGCATCCAGGGGCGGGGGACCCAGTACTTC. Protein: CASIQGRGTQYF. The chain links TRBV7-9 to TRBJ2-5; the D call may be TRBD1 or TRBD2 (6 bases each). Germline CDR1 reads SEHNR; CDR2 reads FQNEAQ (reference sequence). Trimming took 7 bases from V and 7 from J, leaving 13 bases between them. This CDR3 has 12 residues.

This clonotype was seen at least ten times. This chain joins TRBV5-4 and TRBJ2-3; tentatively, D is TRBD1 or TRBD2 (5 bases each). The ends were cut back, 4 bases at V and 3 bases at J, with 15 bases in the middle. The germline CDR1 and CDR2 sequences are SGHNT and YYREEE (reference sequence). The CDR3 extends over 15 amino acids. In DNA, the CDR3 is TGTGCCAGCAGCCTACCGGGACGGCGGACAGATACGCAGTATTTT. It codes for CASSLPGRRTDTQYF. The full variable domain, with the rest looked up from reference TRBV5-4 and TRBJ2-3, is ETGVTQSPTHLIKTRGQQVTLRCSSQSGHNTVSWYQQALGQGPQFIFQYYREEENGRGNFPPRFSGLQFPNYSSELNVNALELDDSALYLCASSLPGRRTDTQYFGPGTRLTVL.

With respect to this clonotype: This sequence may be a read error, since a much larger clone differs from it by one base. The V and J genes are TRBV2 and TRBJ2-7; D ambiguous. Looked up from germline, CDR1 is SNHLY and CDR2 is FYNNEI. This CDR3 region has 15 residues. The CDR3 DNA reads as TGTGCCAGCATTGATGGGGTGCCCCCCTCCTACGAGCAGCACTTC. Protein: CASIDGVPPSYEQHF.

In this sample, this clonotype turned up many times. This chain uses TRBV19 with TRBJ2-7; the D gene could be TRBD1 or TRBD2 (5 bases each). The V end was cut by 10 bases, the J end by 6 bases, with 16 bases between. The germline CDR1 and CDR2 sequences are LNHDA and SQIVND (reference sequence). The CDR3 has 12 amino acids. The CDR3 coding sequence is TGTGCCACAGGGTCCCAAGCGGCCGAGCAGTACTTC. Residues: CATGSQAAEQYF.

The chain couples TRBV19 to TRBJ2-3; D not certain. Germline values: CDR1 LNHDA, CDR2 SQIVND (reference sequence). The CDR3 has 12 amino acids. V lost 3 bases to trimming and J lost 5 bases, with 6 bases between them. CDR3 sequence: CASSIQRDTQYF. CDR3 bases: TGTGCCAGTAGTATCCAGCGAGATACGCAGTATTTT. Combining the CDR3 with reference TRBV19 and TRBJ2-3 gives the whole variable domain DGGITQSPKYLFRKEGQNVTLSCEQNLNHDAMYWYRQDPGQGLRLIYYSQIVNDFQKGDIAEGYSVSREKKESFPLTVTSAQKNPTAFYLCASSIQRDTQYFGPGTRLTVL.

This clonotype was seen many times. The CDR3 nucleotides are TGTGCCAGCAGTTACTCAGACAGGGAAAAACTGTTTTTT. Translating it yields CASSYSDREKLFF. J is TRBJ1-4 and V is TRBV6-5; the D gene is possibly TRBD1 (6 bases). The CDR3 sequence is 13 residues long. V was cut by 0 bases and J by 8 bases, with 7 bases left in between. Germline loops: CDR1 MNHEY, CDR2 SVGAGI.

This clonotype was seen only a few times. The CDR3 bases are TGCAGCGTTGAAGATGCGGGAGAGGGGAACGAGCAGTACTTC. Its protein product is CSVEDAGEGNEQYF. The V and J genes are TRBV29-1 and TRBJ2-7, with 7 bases fitting TRBD2. Germline CDR1 and CDR2: SQVTM and ANQGSEA. The length of the CDR3 is 14 residues. The junction had 7 bases not matched to a gene; V was cut back by 0 bases and J by 5 bases.

This clonotype appeared many times. The V and J genes are TRBV11-2 and TRBJ2-7; D ambiguous. From germline, CDR1 is SGHAT and CDR2 FQNNGV. The CDR3 loop spans 12 amino acids. Deletions cut 3 bases from V and 6 bases from J, with 9 bases between. CDR3 sequence reads: CASSFLGSEQYF. The CDR3 DNA reads as TGTGCCAGCAGCTTTTTGGGGTCCGAGCAGTACTTC.

This clonotype was counted between two and nine times. V usage is TRBV5-4 and J usage is TRBJ1-4; tentative D call: TRBD1 (5 bases). V was trimmed by 0 bases and J by 5 bases, leaving 8 bases between them. The length of the CDR3 is 14 residues. Germline assignment: CDR1 SGHNT and CDR2 YYREEE (reference sequence). CDR3 protein: CASSLGGSNEKLFF. Here the CDR3 DNA reads TGTGCCAGCAGCTTGGGGGGCTCGAATGAAAAACTGTTTTTT.

In this sample, this clonotype turned up many times. The CDR3 DNA is TGTGCCAGCAGCTACGGACGGATGAACACTGAAGCTTTCTTT. It encodes CASSYGRMNTEAFF. The chain carries TRBV7-9 and TRBJ1-1; no reliable D call. The CDR3 extends over 14 amino acids. Germline CDR1 and CDR2: SEHNR and FQNEAQ (reference sequence). The V end was cut by 4 bases, the J end by 0 bases, with 9 bases between. The entire variable domain, with the rest obtained from reference TRBV7-9 and TRBJ1-1, is as follows: DTGVSQNPRHKITKRGQNVTFRCDPISEHNRLYWYRQTLGQGPEFLTYFQNEAQLEKSRLLSDRFSAERPKGSFSTLEIQRTEQGDSAMYLCASSYGRMNTEAFFGQGTRLTVV.

The chain combines TRBV7-9 with TRBJ2-2; 7 nucleotides agree with TRBD2. This CDR3 is 17 amino acids long. CDR1 SEHNR and CDR2 FQNEAQ come from the germline V gene (reference sequence). V was clipped by 4 bases and J by 5 bases; unmatched bases: 13. In nucleotides, the CDR3 is TGTGCCAGCAGCTCTCTTTCGAGGGAGGGCCTAACCGGGGAGCTGTTTTTT. Its protein product is CASSSLSREGLTGELFF.

This clonotype was found many times. The chain couples TRBV19 to TRBJ1-5; no clear D. Germline assignment: CDR1 LNHDA and CDR2 SQIVND (reference sequence). V gave up 0 bases and J gave up 4 bases, with 10 bases separating them. There are 15 residues in the CDR3. CDR3 nucleotides: TGTGCCAGTAGTATAGATGTACAGCGAAATCAGCCCCAGCATTTT. The encoded protein is CASSIDVQRNQPQHF. Combining the CDR3 with reference TRBV19 and TRBJ1-5 gives the whole variable domain DGGITQSPKYLFRKEGQNVTLSCEQNLNHDAMYWYRQDPGQGLRLIYYSQIVNDFQKGDIAEGYSVSREKKESFPLTVTSAQKNPTAFYLCASSIDVQRNQPQHFGDGTRLSIL.

This clonotype appeared many times. The chain couples TRBV3-1 to TRBJ2-1; D possibly corresponds to TRBD2 (5 bases). Trimming left V 1 base short and J 3 bases short, with 10 bases between. This CDR3 has 15 residues. The germline V gene encodes CDR1 LGHDT and CDR2 YNNKEL (reference sequence). The CDR3 region has the DNA TGTGCCAGCAGCCAAGCCGGCGGGCTCTACAATGAGCAGTTCTTC. It codes for CASSQAGGLYNEQFF.

This clonotype occurred many times. The chain carries TRBV5-1 and TRBJ2-4; 10 bases are a match to TRBD1. From germline, CDR1 is SGHRS and CDR2 YFSETQ. The CDR3 is 14 amino acids. V was clipped by 4 bases and J by 9 bases; unmatched bases: 7. The CDR3 reads CASSDRQGAGIQYF. The DNA of the CDR3 is TGCGCCAGCAGCGATCGACAGGGGGCAGGCATTCAGTACTTC.

The chain uses TRBV27 and TRBJ1-6; D remains ambiguous. Germline CDR1 and CDR2: MNHEY and SMNVEV (reference sequence). CDR3 length equals 14 residues. V was trimmed by 5 bases and J by 15 bases, leaving 20 bases between them. CDR3 sequence (DNA): TGTGCCAGCAGTCCCGGTGGCACTCCTCGGGGCCTCCACTTT. This codes for CASSPGGTPRGLHF.

The chain combines TRBV6-6 with TRBJ1-5; D is uncertain. With 2 bases removed from V and 1 base from J, the gap between germline ends came to 12 bases. Germline V gene lookup returns CDR1 MNHNY and CDR2 SVGAGI (reference sequence). The length of the CDR3 is 16 residues. This CDR3 is CASSYTPGQSNQPQHF. The CDR3 DNA is TGTGCCAGCAGTTACACCCCGGGTCAAAGCAATCAGCCCCAGCATTTT.